The 15 T cell receptor beta chains presented below share a single source sample, sequenced in a study of T cell repertoires in cytomegalovirus infection. Each CDR3 protein gets one entry after TCRdb re-called the reads with MiXCR. This table holds around 450,000 distinct CDR3 sequences, roughly 30% found once. The specimen sequenced was PBMCs. The receptors shown here come from a human donor in good health (CMV status not recorded). Some clones in this sample may be carry-over from other donors' samples.

The rearrangement uses TRBV3-1 and TRBJ1-2, with no clear D. Germline V gene sequence: CDR1 LGHDT, CDR2 YNNKEL (reference sequence). The CDR3 consists of 15 residues. V lost 1 base and J lost 0, with 9 bases in between. The CDR3: CASSQGSGANYGYTF. The CDR3 DNA follows: TGTGCCAGCAGCCAAGGTTCAGGCGCTAACTATGGCTACACCTTC.

A remark on this clonotype: An end of the junction does not agree with germline; a read error may underlie this. V usage is TRBV6-2 or TRBV6-3 and J usage is TRBJ1-2; D perhaps matches TRBD1 (5 bases). The CDR3 has 13 amino acids. Germline V gives CDR1 MNHEY, CDR2 SVGEGT. This CDR3 reads CASSYSLGLGDTF. The CDR3 bases are TGTGCCAGCAGTTACTCTTTGGGACTTGGCGACACCTTC.

This clonotype was seen many times. V is TRBV7-8 and J is TRBJ2-1, with D possibly TRBD1 on 6 matching bases. Germline lookup yields CDR1 SGHVS and CDR2 FQNEAQ. The CDR3 runs 15 residues. V lost 5 bases and J 8 bases, leaving 19 bases between the germline ends. The CDR3, as DNA: TGTGCCAGCAGCCCCCGGGCAGGGGCCGCGGATGAGCAGTTCTTC. Its translation: CASSPRAGAADEQFF.

The table lists this clonotype with many counts. V usage is TRBV5-5 and J usage is TRBJ1-3; 9 bases align to TRBD1. Germline CDR1 reads SGHKS; CDR2 reads YYEKEE (reference sequence). This CDR3 spans 15 amino acids. The V gene end was trimmed by 4 bases and the J gene end by 8 bases; junction bases not matched to a gene: 10. The CDR3, as DNA: TGTGCCAGCAGCCCGGGACAGGGTCGGACAGACACCATATATTTT. Encoded protein: CASSPGQGRTDTIYF.

The chain carries TRBV19 and TRBJ1-6; tentatively, D is TRBD1 (5 bases). V was clipped by 3 bases and J by 10 bases, with 13 bases between them. Germline lookup yields CDR1 LNHDA and CDR2 SQIVND (reference sequence). The CDR3 is 14 amino acids. The CDR3 sequence: CASSIQGSGSPLHF. The DNA for the CDR3 is TGTGCCAGTAGTATCCAGGGATCTGGATCACCCCTCCACTTT.

The chain employs TRBV7-9 and TRBJ2-3, with D unclear. Germline V lookup: CDR1 SEHNR, CDR2 FQNEAQ (reference sequence). Trimming removed 3 bases at V and 5 bases at J, with 6 bases between. The CDR3 spans 12 residues. The CDR3 DNA follows: TGTGCCAGCAGCTTTAAGGAAGATACGCAGTATTTT. This gives the protein CASSFKEDTQYF.

The sample holds many counts of this clonotype. The chain carries TRBV7-2 and TRBJ1-5, with D unclear. The V gene's germline CDR1 is SGHTA and CDR2 FQGNSA. V was trimmed by 5 bases and J by 0 bases, leaving 14 bases between them. The CDR3 consists of 16 residues. The CDR3 spells CASSLRAAYSNQPQHF. The CDR3 DNA sequence: TGTGCCAGCAGCCTTCGAGCCGCCTATAGCAATCAGCCCCAGCATTTT.

The chain carries TRBV6-6 and TRBJ2-7; 10 nucleotides match TRBD1. V lost 8 bases to trimming and J lost 3 bases; unmatched junction nucleotides: 7. CDR1 is MNHNY, CDR2 SVGAGI, per germline (reference sequence). This CDR3 is 14 amino acids long. For the CDR3, the DNA is TGTGCCAGCCGGATAGGGACAGGGGACTACGAGCAGTACTTC. Its protein product is CASRIGTGDYEQYF.

Only a few counts were recorded for this clonotype. The genes are TRBV20-1 and TRBJ2-1; 7 bases match TRBD2. The CDR3 has 13 residues. The germline CDR1 and CDR2 sequences are DFQATT and SNEGSKA (reference sequence). Unmatched junction bases numbered 4, after V lost 5 bases and J lost 3 bases. The CDR3 here is CSARGERYNEQFF. CDR3 coding DNA: TGCAGTGCTCGGGGGGAACGCTACAATGAGCAGTTCTTC.

This clonotype has ten or more counts. This chain uses TRBV2 with TRBJ2-1, with D perhaps assigned TRBD1 or TRBD2 (6 bases each). Germline V CDR1 and CDR2: SNHLY, FYNNEI. Trimming pared 6 bases from V and 0 bases from J, leaving 15 bases between. The CDR3 extends over 16 amino acids. CDR3 in DNA: TGTGCCAGCAGCAGCCCGGGGGCCAGCTCCTACAATGAGCAGTTCTTC. Amino acids: CASSSPGASSYNEQFF.

Ten or more counts support this clonotype. The V and J genes are TRBV7-8 and TRBJ2-7; unclear D gene. CDR1 and CDR2 from the germline V gene are SGHVS and FQNEAQ. The CDR3 has 13 amino acids. V lost 2 bases, J lost 3 bases, and 8 bases lay in between. The CDR3 DNA sequence: TGTGCCAGCAGCTTACTGGAATACTACGAGCAGTACTTC. It yields the protein CASSLLEYYEQYF.

This chain connects TRBV4-1 to TRBJ2-7, with 8 bases lining up with TRBD2. The ends lost 3 bases at V and 1 base at J; junction bases unmatched: 8. CDR3 length: 16 residues. CDR1 MGHRA and CDR2 YSYEKL come from the germline V gene. The CDR3, as DNA: TGCGCCAGCAGCCACCCCGCGGGGGGATCGTCCTACGAGCAGTACTTC. This encodes CASSHPAGGSSYEQYF.

V usage is TRBV5-1 and J usage is TRBJ2-6; D is ambiguous. This CDR3 comprises 15 residues. The V gene's germline CDR1 is SGHRS and CDR2 YFSETQ. Trimming removed 0 bases from V and 4 bases from J, with 8 bases in between. CDR3 in DNA: TGCGCCAGCAGCTTGGCGGTATCCGGGGCCAACGTCCTGACTTTC. Protein product: CASSLAVSGANVLTF.

This sequence joins TRBV5-5 and TRBJ2-7; the D call may be TRBD1 or TRBD2 (6 bases each). V shed 0 bases and J shed 0 bases, with 37 bases lying between them. The CDR3 is 24 amino acids. Per the germline V gene, CDR1 is SGHKS and CDR2 is YYEKEE (reference sequence). DNA for the CDR3: TGTGCCAGCAGCTTGGTCGGCAGGGTAGAAGGACCTCGGGGGCACGCGACGTTCTCCTACGAGCAGTACTTC. It specifies CASSLVGRVEGPRGHATFSYEQYF. Using reference TRBV5-5 and TRBJ2-7 for the parts outside the CDR3, the full variable domain is DAGVTQSPTHLIKTRGQQVTLRCSPISGHKSVSWYQQVLGQGPQFIFQYYEKEERGRGNFPDRFSARQFPNYSSELNVNALLLGDSALYLCASSLVGRVEGPRGHATFSYEQYFGPGTRLTVT.

The chain joins TRBV14 to TRBJ1-6; D gene uncertain. This CDR3 region has 17 residues. Looked up from germline, CDR1 is SGHDN and CDR2 is FVKESK. V gave up 1 base and J gave up 0 bases, with 10 bases separating them. The CDR3 region is CASSQGYFSSYNSPLHF. CDR3 DNA sequence: TGTGCCAGCAGCCAAGGCTATTTCAGCTCCTATAATTCACCCCTCCACTTT.